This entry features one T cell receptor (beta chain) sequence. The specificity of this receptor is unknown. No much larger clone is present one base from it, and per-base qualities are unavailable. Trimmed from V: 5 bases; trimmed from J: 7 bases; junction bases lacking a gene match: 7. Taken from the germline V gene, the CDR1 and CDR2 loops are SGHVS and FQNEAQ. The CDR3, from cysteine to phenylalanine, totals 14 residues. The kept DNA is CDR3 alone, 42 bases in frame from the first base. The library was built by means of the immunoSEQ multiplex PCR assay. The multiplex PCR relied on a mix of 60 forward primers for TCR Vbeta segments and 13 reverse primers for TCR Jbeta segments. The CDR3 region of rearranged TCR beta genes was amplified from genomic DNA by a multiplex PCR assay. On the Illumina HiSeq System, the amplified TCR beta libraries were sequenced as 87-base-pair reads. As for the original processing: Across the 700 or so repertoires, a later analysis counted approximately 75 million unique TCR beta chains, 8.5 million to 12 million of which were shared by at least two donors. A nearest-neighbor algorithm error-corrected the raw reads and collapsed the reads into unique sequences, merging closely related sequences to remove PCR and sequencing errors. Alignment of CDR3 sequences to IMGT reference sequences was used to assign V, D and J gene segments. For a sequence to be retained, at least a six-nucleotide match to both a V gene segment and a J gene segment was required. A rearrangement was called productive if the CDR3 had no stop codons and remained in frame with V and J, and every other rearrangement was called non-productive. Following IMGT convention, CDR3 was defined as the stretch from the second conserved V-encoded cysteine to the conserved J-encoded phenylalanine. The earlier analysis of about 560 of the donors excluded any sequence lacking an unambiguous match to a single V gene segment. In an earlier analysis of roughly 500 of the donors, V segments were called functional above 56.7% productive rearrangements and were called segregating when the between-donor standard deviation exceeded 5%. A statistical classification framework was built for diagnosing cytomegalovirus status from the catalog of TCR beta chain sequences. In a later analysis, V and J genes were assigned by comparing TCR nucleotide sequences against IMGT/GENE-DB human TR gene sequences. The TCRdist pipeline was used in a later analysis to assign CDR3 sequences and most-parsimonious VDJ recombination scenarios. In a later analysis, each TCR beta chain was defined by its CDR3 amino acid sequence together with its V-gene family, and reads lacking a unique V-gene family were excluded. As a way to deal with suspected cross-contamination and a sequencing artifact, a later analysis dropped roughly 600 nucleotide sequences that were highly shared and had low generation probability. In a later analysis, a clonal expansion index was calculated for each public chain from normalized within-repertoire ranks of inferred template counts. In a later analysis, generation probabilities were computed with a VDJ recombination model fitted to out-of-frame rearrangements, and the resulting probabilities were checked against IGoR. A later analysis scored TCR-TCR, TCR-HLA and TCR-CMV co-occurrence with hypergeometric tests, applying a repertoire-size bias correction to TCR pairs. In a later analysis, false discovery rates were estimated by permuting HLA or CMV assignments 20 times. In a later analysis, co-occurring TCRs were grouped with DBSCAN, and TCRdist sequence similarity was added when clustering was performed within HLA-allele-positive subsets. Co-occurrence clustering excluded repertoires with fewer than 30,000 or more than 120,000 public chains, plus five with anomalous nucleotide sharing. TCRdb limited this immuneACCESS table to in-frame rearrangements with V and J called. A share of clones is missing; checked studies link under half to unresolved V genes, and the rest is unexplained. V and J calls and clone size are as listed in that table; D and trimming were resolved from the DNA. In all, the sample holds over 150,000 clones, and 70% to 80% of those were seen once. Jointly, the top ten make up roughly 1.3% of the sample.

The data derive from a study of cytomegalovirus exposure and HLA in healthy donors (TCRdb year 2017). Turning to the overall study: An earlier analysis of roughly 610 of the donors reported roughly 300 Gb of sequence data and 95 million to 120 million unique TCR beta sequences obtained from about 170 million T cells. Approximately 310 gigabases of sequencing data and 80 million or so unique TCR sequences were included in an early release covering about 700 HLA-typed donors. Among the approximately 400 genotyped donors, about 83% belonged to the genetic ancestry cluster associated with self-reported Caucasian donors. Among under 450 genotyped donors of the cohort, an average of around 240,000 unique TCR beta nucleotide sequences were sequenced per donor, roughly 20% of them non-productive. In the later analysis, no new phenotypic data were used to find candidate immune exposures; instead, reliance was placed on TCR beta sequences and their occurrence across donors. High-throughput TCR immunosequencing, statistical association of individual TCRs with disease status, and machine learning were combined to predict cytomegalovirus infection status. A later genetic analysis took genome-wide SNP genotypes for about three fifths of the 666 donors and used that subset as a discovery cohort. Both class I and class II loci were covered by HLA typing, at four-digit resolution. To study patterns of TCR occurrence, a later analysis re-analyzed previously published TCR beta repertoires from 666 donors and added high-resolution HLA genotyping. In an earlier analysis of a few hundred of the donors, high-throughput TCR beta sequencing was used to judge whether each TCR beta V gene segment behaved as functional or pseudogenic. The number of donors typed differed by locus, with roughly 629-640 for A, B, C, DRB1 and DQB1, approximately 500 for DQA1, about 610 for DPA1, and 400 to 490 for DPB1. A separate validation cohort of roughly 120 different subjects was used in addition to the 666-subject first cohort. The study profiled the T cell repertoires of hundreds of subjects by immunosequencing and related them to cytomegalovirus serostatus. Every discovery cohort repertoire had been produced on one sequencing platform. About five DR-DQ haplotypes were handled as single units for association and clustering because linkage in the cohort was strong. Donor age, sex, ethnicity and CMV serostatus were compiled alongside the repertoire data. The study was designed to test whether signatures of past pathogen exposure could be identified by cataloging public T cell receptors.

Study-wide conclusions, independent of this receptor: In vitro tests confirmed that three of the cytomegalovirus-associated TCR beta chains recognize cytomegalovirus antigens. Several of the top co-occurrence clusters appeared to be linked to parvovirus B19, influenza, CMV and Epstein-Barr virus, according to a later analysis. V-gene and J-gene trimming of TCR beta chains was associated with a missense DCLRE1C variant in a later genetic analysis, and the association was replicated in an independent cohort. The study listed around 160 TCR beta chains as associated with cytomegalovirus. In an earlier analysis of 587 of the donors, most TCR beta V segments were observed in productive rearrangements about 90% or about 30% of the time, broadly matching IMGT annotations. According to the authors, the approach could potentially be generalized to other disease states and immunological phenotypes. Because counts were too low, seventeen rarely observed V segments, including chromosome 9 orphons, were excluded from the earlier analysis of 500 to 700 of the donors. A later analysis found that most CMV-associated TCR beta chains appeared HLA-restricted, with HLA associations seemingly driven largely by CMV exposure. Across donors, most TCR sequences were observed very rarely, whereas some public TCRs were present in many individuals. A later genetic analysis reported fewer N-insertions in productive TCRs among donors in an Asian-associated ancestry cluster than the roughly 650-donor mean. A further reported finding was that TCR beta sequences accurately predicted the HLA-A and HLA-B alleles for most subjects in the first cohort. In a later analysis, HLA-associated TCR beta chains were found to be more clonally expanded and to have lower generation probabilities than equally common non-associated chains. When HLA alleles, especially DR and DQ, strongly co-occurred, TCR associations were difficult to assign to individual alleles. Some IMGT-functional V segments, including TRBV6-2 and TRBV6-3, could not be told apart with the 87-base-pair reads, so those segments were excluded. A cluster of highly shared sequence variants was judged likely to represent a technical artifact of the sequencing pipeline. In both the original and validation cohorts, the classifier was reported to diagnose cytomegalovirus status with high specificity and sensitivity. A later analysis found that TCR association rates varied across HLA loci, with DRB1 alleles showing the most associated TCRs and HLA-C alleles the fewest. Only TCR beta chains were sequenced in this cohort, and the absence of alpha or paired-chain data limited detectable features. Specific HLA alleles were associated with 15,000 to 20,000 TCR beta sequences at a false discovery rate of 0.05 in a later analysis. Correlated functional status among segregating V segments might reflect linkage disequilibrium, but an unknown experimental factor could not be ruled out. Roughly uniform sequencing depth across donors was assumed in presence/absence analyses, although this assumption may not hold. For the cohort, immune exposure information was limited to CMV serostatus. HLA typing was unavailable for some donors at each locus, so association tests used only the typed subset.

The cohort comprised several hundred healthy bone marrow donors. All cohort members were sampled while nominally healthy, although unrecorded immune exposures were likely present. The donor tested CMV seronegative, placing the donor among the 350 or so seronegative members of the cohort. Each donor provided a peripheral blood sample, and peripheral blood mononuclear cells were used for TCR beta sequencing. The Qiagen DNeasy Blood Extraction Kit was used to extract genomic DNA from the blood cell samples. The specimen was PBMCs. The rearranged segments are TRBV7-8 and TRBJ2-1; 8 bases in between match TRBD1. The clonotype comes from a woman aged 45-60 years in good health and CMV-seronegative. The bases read TGTGCCAGCAGCCACTCCGACAGGGGTAATGAGCAGTTCTTC. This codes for CASSHSDRGNEQFF.